The subject of this entry is one TCR beta chain. Its antigen is still unknown. The data are from a study of Ad26.COV2.S vaccination and SARS-CoV-2 variants. As for the study in general: Within the COV1001 Ad26.COV2.S trial arm, the donor was enrolled. Intramuscularly, Ad26.COV2.S was given either once or twice, 56 days apart. General observations from the study: Placebo and vaccine recipients had non-spike TCR breadth that was similar.

Treatment defined: over 15 received Ad26.COV2.S at low or high dose, single or two shots; several received placebo; per-sample allocation not given. Sample collection was performed on day 63 after the first vaccine or placebo injection. Ad26.COV2.S expressed prefusion-stabilized spike from the original Wuhan strain. Sequenced by immunoSEQ multiplex PCR; TCRdb stores in-frame clones only, minus some. The sample records about half a million clones, about 89% being singletons. The V and J ends lost 5 bases and 5 bases respectively, with 22 bases between them. This CDR3 spans 18 amino acids. The V gene's germline CDR1 is MNHEY and CDR2 SVGEGT.

The specimen comprised peripheral blood, sampled in a trial of Ad26.COV2.S vaccine versus placebo. The receptor was isolated from a person between 18 and 65 years old who received the Ad26.COV2.S COVID-19 vaccine or a placebo. The chain couples TRBV6-2 or TRBV6-3 to TRBJ1-6; D gene ambiguous. DNA of the CDR3: TGTGCCAGCAGTCACCACCTCTCACGACCTCGTGATAATTCACCCCTCCACTTT. This encodes CASSHHLSRPRDNSPLHF.